These 17 T cell receptor beta chains were sequenced from one sample in a study of radiotherapy plus CTLA-4 blockade in lung cancer. The assay was immunoSEQ multiplex PCR, and TCRdb's table has in-frame clones only and misses some. The data show around 78,000 clones, roughly 79% seen once. The material was peripheral blood, obtained from a patient treated with radiotherapy plus ipilimumab. These receptors originate from a human donor with non-small cell lung cancer who had a partial response to radiotherapy plus ipilimumab. Some clones in this sample may be carry-over from other donors' samples.

This chain links TRBV9 with TRBJ1-2; 10 bases agree with TRBD1. V trimming: 3 bases; J trimming: 3 bases; junction bases outside the gene matches: 5. CDR1 is SGDLS and CDR2 is YYNGEE in the germline V gene. The CDR3 length is 15 residues. The CDR3 nucleotides are TGTGCCAGCAGCGCAAAAGGGACAGGGGACTATGGCTACACCTTC. It is translated as CASSAKGTGDYGYTF.

This clone came up a few times. J is TRBJ1-5 and V is TRBV28; possibly TRBD1 for D (5 bases). V lost 5 bases and J 4 bases, leaving 18 bases between the germline ends. This CDR3 is built from 16 residues. Germline V gene data show CDR1 as MDHEN and CDR2 as SYDVKM. The CDR3, as DNA: TGTGCCAGCAGTCCCTCGCTAGGTGGGGCGAATCAGCCCCAGCATTTT. Translating gives CASSPSLGGANQPQHF.

V usage is TRBV5-1 and J usage is TRBJ2-7; the D gene is possibly TRBD1 (6 bases). The CDR3 contains 15 residues. CDR1 and CDR2 (germline): SGHRS, YFSETQ. V lost 2 bases and J 2 bases, leaving 14 bases between the germline ends. This CDR3 is CASSFRQVQPYEQYF. In DNA, the CDR3 is TGCGCCAGCAGCTTCCGACAGGTCCAGCCCTACGAGCAGTACTTC.

This clone was detected a few times. The J gene is TRBJ1-6, the V gene TRBV27, with D maybe TRBD1 (6 bases). Germline V gene sequence: CDR1 MNHEY, CDR2 SMNVEV (reference sequence). CDR3 size: 16 residues. V lost 3 bases and J lost 6, with 15 bases in between. CDR3 in DNA: TGTGCCAGCAGTTTCGTGGCAGGGGTGGGTAATTCACCCCTCCACTTT. Translating it yields CASSFVAGVGNSPLHF.

The chain employs TRBV13 and TRBJ2-6, with 7 nucleotides matching TRBD2. V was clipped by 2 bases and J by 6 bases; unmatched bases: 7. The CDR3 has 16 residues. CDR1 and CDR2 (germline): PRHDT, FYEKMQ (reference sequence). DNA for the CDR3: TGTGCCAGCAGCTTAACTTGGGGGGGATCGGCCAACGTCCTGACTTTC. It encodes CASSLTWGGSANVLTF. Filled out from reference TRBV13 and TRBJ2-6, the complete variable domain reads AAGVIQSPRHLIKEKRETATLKCYPIPRHDTVYWYQQGPGQDPQFLISFYEKMQSDKGSIPDRFSAQQFSDYHSELNMSSLELGDSALYFCASSLTWGGSANVLTFGAGSRLTVL.

This clone was seen once. The chain employs TRBV7-9 and TRBJ2-5, with a tentative D call TRBD2 (6 bases). The V and J ends lost 5 bases and 4 bases respectively, with 20 bases between them. Germline V gives CDR1 SEHNR, CDR2 FQNEAQ (reference sequence). CDR3 size: 16 residues. The chain's CDR3 is CASSPLPGLGVETQYF. The CDR3 region has the DNA TGTGCCAGCAGCCCGCTCCCGGGACTCGGGGTAGAGACCCAGTACTTC.

V gene TRBV5-4 combines with J gene TRBJ2-7; TRBD1 agrees at 8 bases. Germline CDR1 reads SGHNT; CDR2 reads YYREEE (reference sequence). The CDR3 runs 14 residues. Trimming cost V 7 bases and J 4 bases; bases outside gene matches: 10. This CDR3 is CASSTGTGRYEQYF. Here the CDR3 DNA reads TGTGCCAGCTCAACCGGGACAGGCAGGTACGAGCAGTACTTC.

The chain uses TRBV7-9 and TRBJ2-5; 8 bases agree with TRBD1. The CDR3 runs 15 residues. The J segment lost 3 bases and the V segment lost 4 bases, leaving 7 bases of the junction unmatched. CDR1 SEHNR and CDR2 FQNEAQ come from the germline V gene (reference sequence). For the CDR3, the DNA is TGTGCCAGCAGCTCAGCCGGGACAGGAAAAGAGACCCAGTACTTC. Translating it yields CASSSAGTGKETQYF.

The rearrangement joins TRBV7-6 to TRBJ2-2, with no clear D. The CDR3 sequence is 13 residues long. Trimming removed 5 bases from V and 6 bases from J, with 10 bases in between. From germline, CDR1 is SGHVS and CDR2 FNYEAQ. The CDR3 coding sequence is TGTGCCAGCAGCACTAATGATCCCGGGGAGCTGTTTTTT. Translating gives CASSTNDPGELFF. Full variable domain (remainder filled in from reference TRBV7-6 and TRBJ2-2): GAGVSQSPRYKVTKRGQDVALRCDPISGHVSLYWYRQALGQGPEFLTYFNYEAQQDKSGLPNDRFSAERPEGSISTLTIQRTEQRDSAMYRCASSTNDPGELFFGEGSRLTVL.

This sequence joins TRBV9 and TRBJ2-1; 11 bases map to TRBD2. V trimming: 3 bases; J trimming: 7 bases; junction bases outside the gene matches: 6. CDR1 is SGDLS, CDR2 YYNGEE, per germline. The CDR3 runs 15 residues. As DNA, the CDR3 is TGTGCCAGCAGCGAAACTAGCGGGAGAGGGAATGAGCAGTTCTTC. It yields the protein CASSETSGRGNEQFF.

The chain has TRBV11-2 and TRBJ2-5; D remains ambiguous. This CDR3 contains 13 residues. The V end was cut by 0 bases, the J end by 8 bases, with 10 bases between. The V gene's germline CDR1 is SGHAT and CDR2 FQNNGV. In DNA form, the CDR3 reads TGTGCCAGCAGCTTAGAGCGGCTACGTACCCAGTACTTC. Its protein is CASSLERLRTQYF.

The rearrangement links TRBV7-2 to TRBJ1-2, with 7 bases fitting TRBD1. V trimming: 1 base; J trimming: 4 bases; junction bases outside the gene matches: 6. The CDR3 spans 15 residues. Per the germline V gene, CDR1 is SGHTA and CDR2 is FQGNSA. The CDR3 is CASSLEDAGGYGYTF. DNA for the CDR3: TGTGCCAGCAGCTTAGAAGACGCAGGGGGCTATGGCTACACCTTC.

The chain uses TRBV7-2 and TRBJ2-7; 11 bases fit TRBD2. V was clipped by 4 bases and J by 2 bases; unmatched bases: 7. This CDR3 comprises 16 residues. The V gene's germline CDR1 is SGHTA and CDR2 FQGNSA. CDR3 in DNA: TGTGCCAGCAGCTCAGGAGGGACTAGCGGAACCTACGAGCAGTACTTC. It translates to CASSSGGTSGTYEQYF.

This chain connects TRBV7-8 to TRBJ1-3, with D perhaps TRBD1 (5 bases). The CDR3 spans 15 residues. In germline, CDR1 is SGHVS, CDR2 FQNEAQ. With 5 bases removed from V and 4 bases from J, the gap between germline ends came to 15 bases. CDR3 residues: CASSPSRRGGNTIYF. For the CDR3, the DNA is TGTGCCAGCAGCCCGAGTAGGAGGGGAGGAAACACCATATATTTT.

V and J are TRBV27 and TRBJ2-7; D may be TRBD2 (6 bases). Trimming removed 0 bases from V and 9 bases from J, with 21 bases in between. The CDR3 is made up of 16 amino acids. Germline V gene data show CDR1 as MNHEY and CDR2 as SMNVEV (reference sequence). CDR3 loop: CASSLSVRGLTLRQYF. The DNA of the CDR3 is TGTGCCAGCAGTTTATCCGTGCGGGGCCTAACTTTACGGCAGTACTTC.

The chain has TRBV19 and TRBJ1-2, with D unclear. V was trimmed by 3 bases and J by 0 bases, leaving 8 bases between them. The CDR3 has 14 residues. Germline V lookup: CDR1 LNHDA, CDR2 SQIVND (reference sequence). This CDR3 is CASSIDTTNYGYTF. The CDR3 DNA is TGTGCCAGTAGTATCGATACAACTAACTATGGCTACACCTTC.

This clone has more than one count but fewer than ten. The gene calls are TRBV19 and TRBJ1-2; the D gene is possibly TRBD1 (5 bases). Trimming cost V 8 bases and J 4 bases, with 20 bases left between them. This CDR3 comprises 15 residues. Germline values: CDR1 LNHDA, CDR2 SQIVND (reference sequence). CDR3 nucleotides: TGTGCCAGTTGCCGGACCTTGGCAGGGCTCTATGGCTACACCTTC. It translates to CASCRTLAGLYGYTF.